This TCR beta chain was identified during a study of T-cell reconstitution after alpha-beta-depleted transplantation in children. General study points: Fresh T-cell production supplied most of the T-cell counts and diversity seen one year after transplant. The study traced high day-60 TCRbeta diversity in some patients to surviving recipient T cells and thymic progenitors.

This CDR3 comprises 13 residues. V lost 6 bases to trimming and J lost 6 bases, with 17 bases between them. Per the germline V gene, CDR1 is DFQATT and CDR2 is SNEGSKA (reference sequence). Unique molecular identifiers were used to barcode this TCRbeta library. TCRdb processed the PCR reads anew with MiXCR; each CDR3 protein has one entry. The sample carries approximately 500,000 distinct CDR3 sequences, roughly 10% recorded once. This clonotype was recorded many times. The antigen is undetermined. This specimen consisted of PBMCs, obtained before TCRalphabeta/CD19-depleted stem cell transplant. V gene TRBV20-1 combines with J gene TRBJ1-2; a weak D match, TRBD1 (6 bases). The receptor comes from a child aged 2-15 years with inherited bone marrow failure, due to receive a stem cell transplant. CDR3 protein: CSAPPWGRNGYTF. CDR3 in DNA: TGCAGTGCCCCCCCTTGGGGGCGGAATGGCTACACCTTC.